This is a list of T cell receptor beta chains from one sample in a study of read filtering for tumor transcriptome and immune sequencing. MiXCR, applied by TCRdb to the reads, yields one record per CDR3 protein. The sample includes around 140,000 distinct CDR3 sequences, approximately 13% seen only once; the top ten take 6.5% to 9%. The material sequenced was a population of CD138-negative cells sorted from bone marrow. These receptor sequences come from a donor aged 40 or older with multiple myeloma. CDR3s include the opening cysteine and the closing phenylalanine or tryptophan. A D gene is named only where the DNA matches it firmly. Rows give clone size only sometimes, using once, few, many, or a class for an expanded clone.

abundance	j_gene	v_gene	d_gene	CDR3aa	CDR3nt
many	TRBJ2-3	TRBV20-1	TRBD1	CSAIGQGHGVDSGTDTQYF	TGCAGTGCTATAGGACAGGGCCACGGAGTGGATTCGGGTACAGATACGCAGTATTTT
.	TRBJ2-3	TRBV5-1	TRBD1	CASSLVGQEEDTQYF	TGCGCCAGCAGCTTAGTCGGACAGGAGGAGGATACGCAGTATTTT
many	TRBJ2-3	TRBV4-2	TRBD1	CASSQDRQGAPTDTQYF	TGTGCCAGCAGCCAAGATCGGCAGGGGGCGCCTACAGATACGCAGTATTTT
many	TRBJ1-2	TRBV4-3	.	CASSQDGDGSTYGYTF	TGCGCCAGCAGCCAAGATGGGGACGGGTCAACCTATGGCTACACCTTC
many	TRBJ2-2	TRBV4-3	.	CASSLQWGEAAGELFF	TGCGCCAGCAGCCTACAATGGGGAGAGGCAGCCGGGGAGCTGTTTTTT
many	TRBJ2-1	TRBV4-3	TRBD2	CASSQGLAFDEQFF	TGCGCCAGCAGCCAAGGACTAGCGTTCGATGAGCAGTTCTTC
many	TRBJ1-2	TRBV7-9	.	CAGEQGRDYGYTF	TGTGCCGGAGAGCAGGGGCGTGACTATGGCTACACCTTC
few	TRBJ2-3	TRBV4-3	TRBD1	CASSRQGAPDTQYF	TGCGCCAGCAGCCGACAGGGGGCCCCAGATACGCAGTATTTT
many	TRBJ2-4	TRBV10-3	.	CASSPGQAKNIQYF	TGTGCCTCCAGCCCAGGGCAGGCCAAAAACATTCAGTACTTC
.	TRBJ1-1	TRBV4-1	.	CASSRGSTEAFF	TGCGCCAGCAGCCGAGGGAGCACTGAAGCTTTCTTT
many	TRBJ2-7	TRBV30	.	CAWSVLSGGSYEQYF	TGTGCCTGGAGTGTACTGAGCGGAGGCTCCTACGAGCAGTACTTC
many	TRBJ2-7	TRBV20-1	.	CSAPAESSYEQYF	TGCAGTGCTCCCGCGGAGAGCTCCTACGAGCAGTACTTC